At least ten counts were recorded for the clone carrying this TCR beta chain. Its antigen is as yet unknown. MiXCR re-clonotyped the PCR reads for TCRdb. The table lists under 40,000 clones, 16% of them singletons. CDR1 is DFQATT, CDR2 SNEGSKA, per germline (reference sequence). Trimming cost V 0 bases and J 2 bases, with 11 bases left between them. The CDR3 has 14 residues. The data belong to a study of metastatic and nonmetastatic thyroid tumors. Study results and caveats: Compared with benign nodules, malignant thyroid tumors were reported to have significantly higher TCR beta diversity in both blood and tumor.

Thyroid surgery was performed in patients who had received no treatment beforehand. Material for sequencing was blood. The sequence derives from a female donor with papillary thyroid cancer or a benign thyroid nodule (not recorded which). Some clones in this sample may be carry-over from other donors' samples. The chain has TRBV20-1 and TRBJ2-7; D perhaps matches TRBD1 (5 bases). Here the CDR3 DNA reads TGCAGTGCTAGAGATCTTGGCAGGGCCTACGAGCAGTACTTC. It specifies CSARDLGRAYEQYF.